A selection of T cell receptor beta chains follows, all from one sample in a study of blood T cell repertoires in COVID-19. Assay: immunoSEQ multiplex PCR; the TCRdb copy retains only in-frame clones and omits some. Of about 240,000 clones in the sample, around 87% were seen once. Sequencing was done on a sample of peripheral blood. The receptors were gathered from a man aged 55-75 years who had recovered from COVID-19. Each CDR3 is given with its conserved first and last residue. The order of the fields is clone size, J gene, V gene, D gene, CDR3 protein, CDR3 DNA. The D gene is left open where the match is weak. Expanded clones get a size class; other rows say once, few or many, or leave the size out.

abundance: -
j_gene: TRBJ2-1
v_gene: TRBV28
d_gene: -
CDR3aa: CASSQAGDSYNEQFF
CDR3nt: TGTGCCAGCAGCCAGGCAGGGGACTCCTACAATGAGCAGTTCTTC

abundance: once
j_gene: TRBJ1-1
v_gene: TRBV19
d_gene: TRBD1
CDR3aa: CASSTDRANTEAFF
CDR3nt: TGTGCCAGTAGTACTGACAGGGCGAACACTGAAGCTTTCTTT

abundance: -
j_gene: TRBJ1-5
v_gene: TRBV20-1
d_gene: TRBD1
CDR3aa: CSASGQGRVPQHF
CDR3nt: TGCAGTGCAAGTGGACAGGGCCGGGTGCCCCAGCATTTT

abundance: -
j_gene: TRBJ2-3
v_gene: TRBV2
d_gene: TRBD2
CDR3aa: CASRGSASGGLPGAQYF
CDR3nt: TGTGCCAGCAGGGGTTCGGCTAGCGGGGGCCTCCCCGGGGCGCAGTATTTT

abundance: -
j_gene: TRBJ1-5
v_gene: TRBV6-4
d_gene: -
CDR3aa: CASSDFRLSNQPQHF
CDR3nt: TGTGCCAGCAGTGACTTCAGACTTAGCAATCAGCCCCAGCATTTT

abundance: -
j_gene: TRBJ2-7
v_gene: TRBV4-1
d_gene: -
CDR3aa: CASSHPSSEQYF
CDR3nt: TGCGCCAGCAGCCACCCTTCGTCCGAGCAGTACTTC

abundance: -
j_gene: TRBJ1-1
v_gene: TRBV24-1
d_gene: -
CDR3aa: CATRSQENTEAFF
CDR3nt: TGTGCCACCCGCAGCCAGGAGAACACTGAAGCTTTCTTT

abundance: -
j_gene: TRBJ1-6
v_gene: TRBV19
d_gene: -
CDR3aa: CASTGRVRNSPLHF
CDR3nt: TGTGCCAGTACTGGCAGGGTGAGGAATTCACCCCTCCACTTT

abundance: -
j_gene: TRBJ2-1
v_gene: TRBV6-4
d_gene: TRBD1
CDR3aa: CASRSGQGGNEQFF
CDR3nt: TGTGCCAGCAGATCGGGACAGGGGGGTAATGAGCAGTTCTTC

abundance: -
j_gene: TRBJ1-5
v_gene: TRBV3-1/TRBV3-2
d_gene: -
CDR3aa: CASSQNPDGAQHF
CDR3nt: TGTGCCAGCAGCCAAAACCCCGACGGGGCCCAGCATTTT

abundance: -
j_gene: TRBJ2-1
v_gene: TRBV2
d_gene: -
CDR3aa: CASSPPGMGNNEQFF
CDR3nt: TGTGCCAGCAGCCCCCCAGGGATGGGAAATAATGAGCAGTTCTTC

abundance: -
j_gene: TRBJ1-2
v_gene: TRBV28
d_gene: TRBD1
CDR3aa: CASSLPGQGLGYTF
CDR3nt: TGTGCCAGCAGTTTACCGGGACAGGGGCTCGGCTACACCTTC

abundance: -
j_gene: TRBJ1-1
v_gene: TRBV10-3
d_gene: TRBD1
CDR3aa: CAISGRQGPQGEAFF
CDR3nt: TGTGCCATCAGTGGGAGACAGGGGCCCCAGGGGGAAGCTTTCTTT

abundance: -
j_gene: TRBJ1-2
v_gene: TRBV3-1/TRBV3-2
d_gene: -
CDR3aa: CASSQSIEGGYTF
CDR3nt: TGTGCCAGCAGCCAAAGCATAGAGGGAGGCTACACCTTC

abundance: -
j_gene: TRBJ2-3
v_gene: TRBV18
d_gene: -
CDR3aa: CASSPLDSSGPDTQYF
CDR3nt: TGTGCCAGCTCACCCTTGGACAGCTCTGGGCCAGATACGCAGTATTTT

abundance: -
j_gene: TRBJ1-1
v_gene: TRBV18
d_gene: TRBD1
CDR3aa: CASSRGQGGNTEAFF
CDR3nt: TGTGCCAGCTCACGTGGACAGGGAGGGAACACTGAAGCTTTCTTT